Listed here are 9 T cell receptor beta chains from one sample, sequenced in a study of shared clonotypes between healthy human individuals. This table comes from immunoSEQ multiplex PCR, and its TCRdb copy is limited to in-frame clones, with some not included. The table records roughly 500,000 clones, roughly 77% of them present only once. The sequencing sample was made of PBMCs. All receptors come from a woman aged 40 to 49 in good health. Some clones in this sample may be carry-over from other donors' samples.

The chain joins TRBV19 to TRBJ2-4; perhaps D is TRBD1 or TRBD2 (5 bases each). The CDR3 loop spans 13 amino acids. Trimming stripped 5 bases from V and 9 bases from J, with 14 bases between. Germline CDR1 and CDR2: LNHDA and SQIVND (reference sequence). In nucleotides, the CDR3 is TGTGCCAGTAGTCCCAGGGTGAGGGGCATTCAGTACTTC. It encodes CASSPRVRGIQYF. Variable domain in full (rest from reference TRBV19 and TRBJ2-4): DGGITQSPKYLFRKEGQNVTLSCEQNLNHDAMYWYRQDPGQGLRLIYYSQIVNDFQKGDIAEGYSVSREKKESFPLTVTSAQKNPTAFYLCASSPRVRGIQYFGAGTRLSVL.

This sequence joins TRBV6-6 and TRBJ2-7; 7 bases are a match to TRBD2. Trimming removed 1 base from V and 6 bases from J; junction bases left unmatched: 12. Germline CDR1 MNHNY, CDR2 SVGAGI (reference sequence). The CDR3 totals 16 residues. The CDR3 spells CASSYLQPGLKGEQYF. In DNA form, the CDR3 reads TGTGCCAGCAGTTACTTGCAGCCGGGACTAAAGGGCGAGCAGTACTTC.

V gene TRBV4-1 combines with J gene TRBJ2-1; D tentatively fits TRBD1 or TRBD2 (5 bases each). V was clipped by 3 bases and J by 5 bases, with 14 bases between them. The germline gives CDR1 MGHRA, CDR2 YSYEKL. The CDR3 loop spans 15 amino acids. CDR3 loop: CASSHLRDGHNEQFF. The CDR3 DNA is TGCGCCAGCAGCCATCTACGGGACGGCCACAATGAGCAGTTCTTC.

There are a few counts of this clone. This chain joins TRBV2 and TRBJ1-1; D remains ambiguous. V lost 2 bases and J lost 6, with 16 bases in between. The germline CDR1 and CDR2 sequences are SNHLY and FYNNEI. The CDR3 totals 15 residues. CDR3 in DNA: TGTGCCAGCAGTGAAACTAAGCTAGGGTTCCCTGAAGCTTTCTTT. Its translation is CASSETKLGFPEAFF.

This clone was detected once. The rearrangement uses TRBV7-6 and TRBJ2-1; possible D gene TRBD2, 5 bases. This CDR3 is 13 amino acids long. Germline V lookup: CDR1 SGHVS, CDR2 FNYEAQ. The V gene lost 6 bases and the J gene lost 5 bases, with 11 bases spanning the gap. CDR3 DNA: TGTGCCAGCAGTTACACCGGGGACAATGAGCAGTTCTTC. It yields the protein CASSYTGDNEQFF. The complete variable domain, with remaining parts taken from reference TRBV7-6 and TRBJ2-1, reads GAGVSQSPRYKVTKRGQDVALRCDPISGHVSLYWYRQALGQGPEFLTYFNYEAQQDKSGLPNDRFSAERPEGSISTLTIQRTEQRDSAMYRCASSYTGDNEQFFGPGTRLTVL.

The chain joins TRBV5-1 to TRBJ2-3, with a tentative D call TRBD1 (5 bases). The CDR3 spans 14 residues. Germline CDR1 SGHRS, CDR2 YFSETQ. V lost 2 bases and J 4 bases, leaving 11 bases between the germline ends. The CDR3 DNA is TGCGCCAGCAGCTTATTCACAGGATCAGATACGCAGTATTTT. Protein: CASSLFTGSDTQYF.

V usage is TRBV5-6 and J usage is TRBJ1-2; weak D call: TRBD1 (6 bases). V was shortened by 1 base and J by 6 bases, with 13 bases between the two germline ends. CDR3 length equals 14 residues. Germline CDR1 and CDR2: SGHDT and YYEEEE. Here the CDR3 DNA reads TGTGCCAGCAGCTTGTCCGACAGGATTGATGGCTACACCTTC. Translating gives CASSLSDRIDGYTF.

The CDR3 nucleotides read TGTGCCAGCACGTTCACCGGGGGTTCACCCCTCCACTTT. The encoded protein is CASTFTGGSPLHF. The gene calls are TRBV2 and TRBJ1-6; tentatively, D is TRBD1 (5 bases). With 7 bases removed from V and 9 bases from J, the gap between germline ends came to 13 bases. Per germline, CDR1 SNHLY and CDR2 FYNNEI. This CDR3 has 13 amino acids.

This clone was seen repeatedly, ten times or more. This chain uses TRBV14 with TRBJ2-1; 12 bases fit TRBD2. This CDR3 is 17 amino acids long. V gave up 0 bases and J gave up 3 bases; unmatched junction bases: 3. Germline V CDR1 and CDR2: SGHDN, FVKESK. The CDR3 DNA is TGTGCCAGCAGCCAAGATTGGACTAGCGGGAACTACAATGAGCAGTTCTTC. This encodes CASSQDWTSGNYNEQFF.